A selection of T cell receptor beta chains follows, all from one sample in a study of cytomegalovirus exposure and HLA in healthy donors. Only in-frame clones appear in the TCRdb table, and some are missing; sequencing was by immunoSEQ multiplex PCR. The data show 150,000 to 200,000 clones, roughly 89% seen once. Material: PBMCs. All receptors come from a woman aged 30 to 39 in good health and CMV-seronegative. CDR3s include the opening cysteine and the closing phenylalanine or tryptophan. A D gene is named only where the DNA matches it firmly. Clone size is shown for a subset of rows, as once, few, many or a class of expanded clone.

CDR3aa: CASSPRTSRNYEQYF; CDR3nt: TGTGCCAGCAGCCCTCGGACTAGCAGAAACTACGAGCAGTACTTC; d_gene: TRBD2; j_gene: TRBJ2-7; abundance: once; v_gene: TRBV9
CDR3aa: CASSVFGTSGYNEQFF; CDR3nt: TGTGCCAGCAGCGTGTTCGGGACTAGCGGCTACAATGAGCAGTTCTTC; d_gene: TRBD2; j_gene: TRBJ2-1; abundance: NA; v_gene: TRBV9
CDR3aa: CASSSLRFQPQHF; CDR3nt: TGTGCCAGCAGTTCCCTCAGGTTTCAGCCCCAGCATTTT; d_gene: NA; j_gene: TRBJ1-5; abundance: NA; v_gene: TRBV27
CDR3aa: CASSLRGGLRYEQYF; CDR3nt: TGTGCCAGCAGCCTGAGGGGGGGACTACGATACGAGCAGTACTTC; d_gene: NA; j_gene: TRBJ2-7; abundance: NA; v_gene: TRBV28
CDR3aa: CASSLSPQEPQHF; CDR3nt: TGTGCCAGCAGTCTCTCCCCACAGGAGCCCCAGCATTTT; d_gene: NA; j_gene: TRBJ1-5; abundance: few; v_gene: TRBV28
CDR3aa: CASSLGLAGDNEQFF; CDR3nt: TGTGCCAGCAGTTTGGGACTAGCGGGAGACAATGAGCAGTTCTTC; d_gene: TRBD2; j_gene: TRBJ2-1; abundance: NA; v_gene: TRBV27
CDR3aa: CASSQVLGSGRVNEQFF; CDR3nt: TGTGCCAGCAGCCAAGTCCTGGGTAGCGGGAGGGTTAATGAGCAGTTCTTC; d_gene: TRBD2; j_gene: TRBJ2-1; abundance: NA; v_gene: TRBV4-2
CDR3aa: CASSLGGTVDEAFF; CDR3nt: TGTGCCAGCAGCTTAGGAGGGACAGTCGATGAAGCTTTCTTT; d_gene: TRBD1; j_gene: TRBJ1-1; abundance: NA; v_gene: TRBV7-9
CDR3aa: CASSPYGDPGEQYF; CDR3nt: TGTGCCAGCAGTCCCTACGGGGATCCTGGCGAGCAGTACTTC; d_gene: NA; j_gene: TRBJ2-7; abundance: NA; v_gene: TRBV6-5
CDR3aa: CASSVDSGAYNEQFF; CDR3nt: TGTGCCAGCAGTGTAGATAGCGGGGCCTACAATGAGCAGTTCTTC; d_gene: TRBD2; j_gene: TRBJ2-1; abundance: once; v_gene: TRBV2
CDR3aa: CASIGTSGSNEQFF; CDR3nt: TGTGCCAGCATTGGGACTAGCGGGAGCAATGAGCAGTTCTTC; d_gene: TRBD2; j_gene: TRBJ2-1; abundance: NA; v_gene: TRBV27
CDR3aa: CASSLQGMYEQYF; CDR3nt: TGCGCCAGCAGCTTACAGGGCATGTACGAGCAGTACTTC; d_gene: NA; j_gene: TRBJ2-7; abundance: NA; v_gene: TRBV5-1
CDR3aa: CASSFPSSGLGGDTQYF; CDR3nt: TGTGCCAGCAGCTTCCCTAGCAGCGGGCTCGGGGGGGATACGCAGTATTTT; d_gene: TRBD2; j_gene: TRBJ2-3; abundance: NA; v_gene: TRBV5-4
CDR3aa: CASSLGRATVELFF; CDR3nt: TGTGCCAGCAGCTTAGGCAGGGCTACCGTGGAGCTGTTTTTT; d_gene: NA; j_gene: TRBJ2-2; abundance: NA; v_gene: TRBV13
CDR3aa: CASSGTGITGNTIYF; CDR3nt: TGTGCCAGCAGCGGAACGGGTATCACAGGAAACACCATATATTTT; d_gene: NA; j_gene: TRBJ1-3; abundance: NA; v_gene: TRBV2
CDR3aa: CASSLTGSSQPQHF; CDR3nt: TGTGCCAGCAGCTTAACAGGGTCGAGTCAGCCCCAGCATTTT; d_gene: NA; j_gene: TRBJ1-5; abundance: NA; v_gene: TRBV7-2
CDR3aa: CAWSVLEDTQYF; CDR3nt: TGTGCCTGGAGTGTACTAGAAGATACGCAGTATTTT; d_gene: NA; j_gene: TRBJ2-3; abundance: once; v_gene: TRBV30
CDR3aa: CASSIVSGGNTGELFF; CDR3nt: TGTGCCAGTAGTATAGTTAGCGGGGGAAACACCGGGGAGCTGTTTTTT; d_gene: TRBD2; j_gene: TRBJ2-2; abundance: NA; v_gene: TRBV19
CDR3aa: CASSVVGGSGANVLTF; CDR3nt: TGTGCCAGCAGCGTAGTAGGGGGTTCTGGGGCCAACGTCCTGACTTTC; d_gene: NA; j_gene: TRBJ2-6; abundance: NA; v_gene: TRBV9
CDR3aa: CASSEFGGGASNYGYTF; CDR3nt: TGTGCCAGCAGTGAATTCGGGGGGGGAGCTTCTAACTATGGCTACACCTTC; d_gene: NA; j_gene: TRBJ1-2; abundance: NA; v_gene: TRBV25-1
CDR3aa: CASSLYGGGDTEAFF; CDR3nt: TGTGCCAGCAGCTTATACGGGGGTGGAGACACTGAAGCTTTCTTT; d_gene: NA; j_gene: TRBJ1-1; abundance: NA; v_gene: TRBV7-6
CDR3aa: CASSRQGTYGYTF; CDR3nt: TGTGCCAGCAGTCGACAGGGAACCTATGGCTACACCTTC; d_gene: TRBD1; j_gene: TRBJ1-2; abundance: NA; v_gene: TRBV13
CDR3aa: CASSEVQGTGELFF; CDR3nt: TGTGCCAGCAGTGAAGTACAGGGAACCGGGGAGCTGTTTTTT; d_gene: NA; j_gene: TRBJ2-2; abundance: NA; v_gene: TRBV6-4
CDR3aa: CASSGLDRAKNIQYF; CDR3nt: TGTGCCAGCAGTGGTCTAGATCGAGCCAAAAACATTCAGTACTTC; d_gene: NA; j_gene: TRBJ2-4; abundance: NA; v_gene: TRBV2
CDR3aa: CASSLPGWETQYF; CDR3nt: TGTGCCAGCAGCCTCCCAGGGTGGGAGACCCAGTACTTC; d_gene: NA; j_gene: TRBJ2-5; abundance: NA; v_gene: TRBV7-9
CDR3aa: CASSPSQNNNEQFF; CDR3nt: TGTGCCAGCTCACCATCACAAAATAACAATGAGCAGTTCTTC; d_gene: NA; j_gene: TRBJ2-1; abundance: once; v_gene: TRBV18
CDR3aa: CSARSRAEAFF; CDR3nt: TGCAGTGCTAGATCTCGGGCTGAAGCTTTCTTT; d_gene: NA; j_gene: TRBJ1-1; abundance: NA; v_gene: TRBV20-1
CDR3aa: CASKPRTGLFPEAFF; CDR3nt: TGTGCCAGCAAACCAAGGACAGGGTTGTTTCCAGAAGCTTTCTTT; d_gene: TRBD1; j_gene: TRBJ1-1; abundance: NA; v_gene: TRBV27
CDR3aa: CASSVGLAGGVETQYF; CDR3nt: TGTGCCAGCAGCGTAGGGCTAGCGGGAGGAGTAGAGACCCAGTACTTC; d_gene: TRBD2; j_gene: TRBJ2-5; abundance: NA; v_gene: TRBV9
CDR3aa: CASRRTGGNEKLFF; CDR3nt: TGTGCCAGCAGACGGACAGGGGGTAATGAAAAACTGTTTTTT; d_gene: TRBD1; j_gene: TRBJ1-4; abundance: NA; v_gene: TRBV6-5
CDR3aa: CASSEARDRPYGYTF; CDR3nt: TGTGCCAGCAGTGAAGCAAGAGACAGGCCGTACGGCTACACCTTC; d_gene: NA; j_gene: TRBJ1-2; abundance: NA; v_gene: TRBV6-1
CDR3aa: CASSLSGEQYF; CDR3nt: TGTGCCAGCAGTCTCTCCGGCGAGCAGTACTTC; d_gene: NA; j_gene: TRBJ2-7; abundance: once; v_gene: TRBV27